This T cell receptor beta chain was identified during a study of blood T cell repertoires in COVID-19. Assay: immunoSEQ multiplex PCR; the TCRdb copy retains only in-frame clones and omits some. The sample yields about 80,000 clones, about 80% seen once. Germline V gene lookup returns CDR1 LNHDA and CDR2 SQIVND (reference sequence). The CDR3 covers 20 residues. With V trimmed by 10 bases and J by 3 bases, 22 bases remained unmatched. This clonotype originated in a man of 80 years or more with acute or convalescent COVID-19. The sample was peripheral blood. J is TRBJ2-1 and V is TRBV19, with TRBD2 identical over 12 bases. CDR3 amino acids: CATHPLSLAGGPKHYNEQFF. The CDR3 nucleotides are TGTGCCACCCACCCGCTCTCCCTAGCGGGGGGGCCGAAACACTACAATGAGCAGTTCTTC.